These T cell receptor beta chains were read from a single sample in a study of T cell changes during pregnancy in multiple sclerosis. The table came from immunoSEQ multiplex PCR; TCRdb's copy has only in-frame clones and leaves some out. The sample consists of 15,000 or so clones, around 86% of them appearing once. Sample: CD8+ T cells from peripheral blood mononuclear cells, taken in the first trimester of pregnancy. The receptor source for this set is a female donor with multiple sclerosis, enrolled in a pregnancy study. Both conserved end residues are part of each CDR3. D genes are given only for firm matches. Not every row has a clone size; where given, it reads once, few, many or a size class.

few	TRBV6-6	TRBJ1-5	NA	TGTGCCAGCAACACAGGCCATAGCAATCAGCCCCAGCATTTT	CASNTGHSNQPQHF
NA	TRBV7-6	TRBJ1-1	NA	TGTGCCAGCAGCTTAGCCCAGGGGATGAACACTGAAGCTTTCTTT	CASSLAQGMNTEAFF
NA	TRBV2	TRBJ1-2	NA	TGTGCCAGCAGTGAATATGCCGACAACCAGTGGTACACCTTC	CASSEYADNQWYTF
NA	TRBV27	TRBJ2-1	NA	TGTGCCAGCAGTTTATCGATAACGGGAATGGAGCAGTTCTTC	CASSLSITGMEQFF
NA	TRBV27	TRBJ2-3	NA	TGTGCCAGCAGTTGGGCCAGAACAGATACGCAGTATTTT	CASSWARTDTQYF
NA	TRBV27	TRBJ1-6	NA	TGTGCCAGCAGTTTATTTGGCAGGATGGAATCCTATAATTCACCCCTCCACTTT	CASSLFGRMESYNSPLHF
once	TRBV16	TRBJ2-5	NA	TGTGCCAGCAGCCAATTTGCGGGACCTGAGACCCAGTACTTC	CASSQFAGPETQYF
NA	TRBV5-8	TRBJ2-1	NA	TGTGCCAGCAGCTTGGGGGGGACTGTGGATGAGCAGTTCTTC	CASSLGGTVDEQFF
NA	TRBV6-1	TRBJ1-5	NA	TGTGCCAGCAGTGAAGTTTGGGCCGCAGTCAATCAGCCCCAGCATTTT	CASSEVWAAVNQPQHF
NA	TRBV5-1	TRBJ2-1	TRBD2	TGCGCCAGCAGCTTGGATCGCGGGAGGGCTGATGAGCAGTTCTTC	CASSLDRGRADEQFF
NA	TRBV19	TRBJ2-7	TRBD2	TGTGCCAGTAGTGTGGGGGGGGGCTACGAGCAGTACTTC	CASSVGGGYEQYF
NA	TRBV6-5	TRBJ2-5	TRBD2	TGTGCCAGCAGTTACTCGAAGGCGGGAGTCCGGGAGACCCAGTACTTC	CASSYSKAGVRETQYF
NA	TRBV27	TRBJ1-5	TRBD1	TGTGCCAGCAGCCGAGGGACAGAGCAATTCTTT	CASSRGTEQFF
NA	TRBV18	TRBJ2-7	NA	TGTGCCAGCTCACCAAGGGCGCCAGGGACAAGCGAGCAGTACTTC	CASSPRAPGTSEQYF
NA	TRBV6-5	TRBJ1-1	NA	TGTGCCAGCAGACGGACAGCGAACACTGAAGCTTTCTTT	CASRRTANTEAFF
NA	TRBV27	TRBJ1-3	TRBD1	TGTGCCAGCAGTTTGGACAGGGGCTCTGGAAACACCATATATTTT	CASSLDRGSGNTIYF
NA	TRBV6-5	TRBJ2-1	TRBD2	TGTGCCAGCAGTCCACCGGGACTAGCGGACAATGAGCAGTTCTTC	CASSPPGLADNEQFF
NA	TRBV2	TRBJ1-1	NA	TGTGCCAGCAGTGTTTGGGCAGGGACTGAAGCTTTCTTT	CASSVWAGTEAFF
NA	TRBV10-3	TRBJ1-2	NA	TGTGCCATCAGTGACCAGGTAGCTAACTATGGCTACACCTTC	CAISDQVANYGYTF
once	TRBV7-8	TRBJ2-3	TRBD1	TGTGCCAGCAGCCCCGGACAGGGGGCCACCAAAGATACGCAGTATTTT	CASSPGQGATKDTQYF
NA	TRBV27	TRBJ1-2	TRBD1	TGTGCCAGCAGTACCAGGGGGGTATGGCTTTTC	CASSTRGVWLF
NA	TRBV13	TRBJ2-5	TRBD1	TGTGCCAGCAGCTTAGTTGGGGACAGGGGACAAGAGACCCAGTACTTC	CASSLVGDRGQETQYF
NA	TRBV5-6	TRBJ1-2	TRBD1	TGTGCCAGCAGCTTGGGGACAGGGGGCCTTAACTATGGCTACACCTTC	CASSLGTGGLNYGYTF
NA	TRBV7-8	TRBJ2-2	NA	TGTGCCAGCAGCTTAGCGGGGGGGAACACCGGGGAGCTGTTTTTT	CASSLAGGNTGELFF
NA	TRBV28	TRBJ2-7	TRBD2	TGTGCCAGCAGTCCCCGGACTAGTCTCTACGAGCAGTACTTC	CASSPRTSLYEQYF
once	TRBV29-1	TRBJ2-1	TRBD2	TGCAGCGTCCAGGGACTAGCGTATCCGAGCTCCTACAATGAGCAGTTCTTC	CSVQGLAYPSSYNEQFF
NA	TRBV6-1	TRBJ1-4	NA	TGTGCCAGCAGAACAGACGCAACTAATGAAAAACTGTTTTTT	CASRTDATNEKLFF
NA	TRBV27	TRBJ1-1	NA	TGTGCCAGCAGGTCAACAGTCGGGAACACTGAAGCTTTCTTT	CASRSTVGNTEAFF
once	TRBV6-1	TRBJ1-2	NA	TGTGCCAGCAGTGAAGCCAGAGGAGGGAACTATGGCTACACCTTC	CASSEARGGNYGYTF
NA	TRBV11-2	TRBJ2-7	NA	TGTGCCAGCAGCCGGGGCGAGCAGTACTTC	CASSRGEQYF
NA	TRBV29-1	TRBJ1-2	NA	TGCAGCGTTGGAGTAAACTATGGCTACACCTTC	CSVGVNYGYTF
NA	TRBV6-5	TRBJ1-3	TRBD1	TGTGCCAGCAGCCCTGACAGGGGGGGGACGATAGGTTTT	CASSPDRGGTIGF
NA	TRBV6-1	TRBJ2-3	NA	TGTGCCAGCAGTGAAGCGCACAGGATGAGCACAGATACGCAGTATTTT	CASSEAHRMSTDTQYF
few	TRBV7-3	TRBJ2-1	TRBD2	TGTGCCAGCAGCCCCGGCGGGGGTTTCAATGAGCAGTTCTTC	CASSPGGGFNEQFF
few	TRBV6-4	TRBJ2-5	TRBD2	TGTGCCAGCAGTGAAAAAGCGGGGGGGCAAGAGACCCAGTACTTC	CASSEKAGGQETQYF
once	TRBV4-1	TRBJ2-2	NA	TGCGCCAGCAGCCAACCTACAGGGGGGGGGAACACCGGGGAGCTGTTTTTT	CASSQPTGGGNTGELFF
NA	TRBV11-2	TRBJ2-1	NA	TGTGCCAGCAGCTTAGGCGCCCTTGGTGAGCAGTTCTTC	CASSLGALGEQFF
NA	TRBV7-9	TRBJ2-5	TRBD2	TGTGCCAGCAGCTTAAGCGGGAGAGAGACCCAGTACTTC	CASSLSGRETQYF
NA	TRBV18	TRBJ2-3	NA	TGTGCCAGCTCACCGAGCCTCGGGGGCACAGATACGCAGTATTTT	CASSPSLGGTDTQYF
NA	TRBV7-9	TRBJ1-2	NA	TGTGCCAGCAGCTTAGTAGGAGAGGATGGCTACACCTTC	CASSLVGEDGYTF
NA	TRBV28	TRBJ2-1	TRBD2	TGTGCCAGCAGTTTAACCGCCGGGACTAGCTATTCTAATGAGCAGTTCTTC	CASSLTAGTSYSNEQFF
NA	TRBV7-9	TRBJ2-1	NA	TGTGCCTCATCAGGTCCCCCGGGGATGCGGGATGAGCAGTTCTTC	CASSGPPGMRDEQFF
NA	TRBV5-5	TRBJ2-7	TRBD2	TGTGCCAGCAGCTTGGAGGGAGGGAGACCCTCCTACGAGCAGTACTTC	CASSLEGGRPSYEQYF
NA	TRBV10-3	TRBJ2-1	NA	TGTGCCATCAGTGGTCAAGCGGGCACCTACAATGAGCAGTTCTTC	CAISGQAGTYNEQFF
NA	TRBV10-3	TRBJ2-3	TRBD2	TGTGCCATCAGTGAGTCGTTGAGCGGGGGGGCCAAGGCGCAGTATTTT	CAISESLSGGAKAQYF
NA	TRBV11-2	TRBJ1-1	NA	TGTGCCAGCGCCACGGGGGGGGCCACTGAAGCTTTCTTT	CASATGGATEAFF
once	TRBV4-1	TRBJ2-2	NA	TGCGCCAGCAGCCATTATCAGGGGGGAACCGGGGAGCTGTTTTTT	CASSHYQGGTGELFF
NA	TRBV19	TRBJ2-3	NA	TGTGCCAGTACGGGCGGGTCGCCCACAGATACGCAGTATTTT	CASTGGSPTDTQYF
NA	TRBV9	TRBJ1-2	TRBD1	TGTGCCAGCAGCGGATGGGACAGGGCAGGCTATGGCTACACCTTC	CASSGWDRAGYGYTF